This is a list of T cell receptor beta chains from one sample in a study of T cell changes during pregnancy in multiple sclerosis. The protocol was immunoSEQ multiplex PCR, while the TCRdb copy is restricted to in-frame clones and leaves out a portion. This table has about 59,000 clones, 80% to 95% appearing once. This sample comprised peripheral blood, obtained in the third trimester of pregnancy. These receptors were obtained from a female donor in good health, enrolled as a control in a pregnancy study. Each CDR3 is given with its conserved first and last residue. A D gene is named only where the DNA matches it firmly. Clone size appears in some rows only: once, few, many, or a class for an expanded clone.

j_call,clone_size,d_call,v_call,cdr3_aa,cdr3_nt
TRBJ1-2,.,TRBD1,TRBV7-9,CASSLPGQGGSYTF,TGTGCCAGCAGCTTACCCGGACAGGGAGGGAGCTACACCTTC
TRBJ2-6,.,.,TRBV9,CASSAQDRTNVLTF,TGTGCCAGCAGTGCTCAGGACAGAACAAACGTCCTGACTTTC
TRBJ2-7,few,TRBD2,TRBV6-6,CASRAGGGEQYF,TGTGCCAGCAGAGCGGGAGGGGGCGAGCAGTACTTC
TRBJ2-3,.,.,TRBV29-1,CSVAWALETDTQYF,TGCAGCGTCGCCTGGGCCCTCGAAACAGATACGCAGTATTTT
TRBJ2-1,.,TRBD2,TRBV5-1,CASSFEASGGQFF,TGCGCCAGCAGCTTTGAAGCTAGCGGGGGGCAGTTCTTC
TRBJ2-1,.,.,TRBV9,CASSVGTDLAYNEQFF,TGTGCCAGCAGCGTAGGGACGGACTTAGCCTACAATGAGCAGTTCTTC
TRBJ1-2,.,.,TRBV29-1,CSATIGGGYTF,TGCAGCGCCACCATTGGAGGTGGCTACACCTTC
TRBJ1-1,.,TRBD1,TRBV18,CASSPRDSEAFF,TGTGCCAGCTCACCCCGGGACAGTGAAGCTTTCTTT
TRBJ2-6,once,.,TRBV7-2,CASSLFRGTGANVLTF,TGTGCCAGCAGCTTATTTAGGGGGACTGGGGCCAACGTCCTGACTTTC
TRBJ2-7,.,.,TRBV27,CASSYLGGTSPGEQYF,TGTGCCAGCAGTTACCTCGGCGGGACCTCCCCGGGGGAGCAGTACTTC
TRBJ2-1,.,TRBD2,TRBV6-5,CASSYRTSGGGNEQFF,TGTGCCAGCAGTTATAGAACTAGCGGAGGAGGGAATGAGCAGTTCTTC
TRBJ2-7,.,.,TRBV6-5,CASSPGVYEQYF,TGTGCCAGCAGCCCAGGGGTTTACGAGCAGTACTTC
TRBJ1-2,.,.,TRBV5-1,CASSLIRSSGGVGYGYTF,TGCGCCAGCAGCTTAATAAGGTCGAGCGGGGGCGTTGGCTATGGCTACACCTTC
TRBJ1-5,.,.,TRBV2,CASSDSTRGNQPQHF,TGTGCCAGCAGCGACTCCACCAGGGGAAATCAGCCCCAGCATTTT
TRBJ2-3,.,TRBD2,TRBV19,CASSSGGDTDTQYF,TGTGCCAGTAGTAGCGGGGGGGACACAGATACGCAGTATTTT
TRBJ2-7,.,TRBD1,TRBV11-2,CASSSDRGGYEQYF,TGTGCCAGCAGCTCGGACAGGGGGGGGTACGAGCAGTACTTC
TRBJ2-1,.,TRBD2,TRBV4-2,CASSQDRLSGRVGGEQFF,TGTGCCAGCAGCCAAGATCGTTTAAGCGGGAGGGTGGGGGGTGAGCAGTTCTTC
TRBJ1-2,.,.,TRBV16,CASSITGGYTF,TGTGCCAGCAGCATAACAGGAGGCTACACCTTC
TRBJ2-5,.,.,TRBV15,CATSRWSGSARITGQETQYF,TGTGCCACCAGCAGATGGTCGGGGAGCGCGAGAATAACCGGACAAGAGACCCAGTACTTC
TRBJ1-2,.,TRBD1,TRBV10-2,CASSTTGDYGYTF,TGCGCCAGCAGTACCACAGGGGACTATGGCTACACCTTC
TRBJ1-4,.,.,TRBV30,CAWTATNEKLFF,TGTGCCTGGACGGCAACTAATGAAAAACTGTTTTTT
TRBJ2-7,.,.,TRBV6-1,CASREPGQGKQYF,TGTGCCAGCAGGGAGCCGGGACAAGGAAAGCAGTACTTC
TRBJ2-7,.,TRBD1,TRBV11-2,CASSPGQGREQYF,TGTGCCAGCAGCCCTGGACAGGGGCGAGAGCAGTACTTC
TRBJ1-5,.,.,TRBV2,CASSDPGYSNQPQHF,TGTGCCAGCAGTGATCCGGGATATAGCAATCAGCCCCAGCATTTT
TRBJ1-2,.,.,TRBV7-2,CASSLAPPYRQLSYTF,TGTGCCAGCAGCTTAGCCCCTCCCTACAGACAGCTAAGCTACACCTTC
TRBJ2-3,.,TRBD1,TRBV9,CASSAKTGGGPDTQYF,TGTGCCAGCAGCGCAAAGACAGGGGGCGGCCCAGATACGCAGTATTTT
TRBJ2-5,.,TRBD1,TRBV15,CATSSNRGRGETQYF,TGTGCCACCAGCAGCAACAGGGGGCGCGGGGAGACCCAGTACTTC
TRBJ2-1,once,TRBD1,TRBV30,CAWRQGYEQFF,TGTGCCTGGCGACAGGGGTATGAGCAGTTCTTC
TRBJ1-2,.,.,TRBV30,CAWSVIQGISGYTF,TGTGCCTGGAGTGTAATCCAGGGAATATCTGGCTACACCTTC
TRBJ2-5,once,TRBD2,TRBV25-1,CASSEEGLAEARTQYF,TGTGCCAGCAGTGAAGAGGGACTAGCGGAGGCTCGGACCCAGTACTTC
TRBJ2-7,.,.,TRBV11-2,CASSLLSYREYEQYF,TGTGCCAGCAGCTTACTTTCGTATCGGGAATACGAGCAGTACTTC
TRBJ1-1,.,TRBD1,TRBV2,CASSEGQLNTEAFF,TGTGCCAGCAGTGAGGGACAGCTGAACACTGAAGCTTTCTTT
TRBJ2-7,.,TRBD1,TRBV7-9,CASSARQGARYEQYF,TGTGCCAGCAGCGCTCGACAGGGGGCGCGGTACGAGCAGTACTTC
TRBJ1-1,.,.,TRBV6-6,CASSDDKGHMNTEAFF,TGTGCCAGCAGCGATGACAAGGGACACATGAACACTGAAGCTTTCTTT
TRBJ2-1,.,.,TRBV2,CASTRVGLSYNEQFF,TGTGCCAGCACGCGAGTGGGCCTCTCCTACAATGAGCAGTTCTTC
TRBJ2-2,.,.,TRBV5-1,CASSLTRDGAGELFF,TGCGCCAGCAGCTTGACTAGAGATGGGGCCGGGGAGCTGTTTTTT
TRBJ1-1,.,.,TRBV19,CASSIMGLGAFF,TGTGCCAGTAGTATAATGGGCCTTGGGGCTTTCTTT
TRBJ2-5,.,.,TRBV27,CASSLAWQQETQYF,TGTGCCAGCAGTTTAGCTTGGCAGCAAGAGACCCAGTACTTC
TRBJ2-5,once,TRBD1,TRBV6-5,CASSTPGQGRETQYF,TGTGCCAGCAGTACTCCGGGACAGGGGAGGGAGACCCAGTACTTC
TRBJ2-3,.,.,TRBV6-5,CASRATDTQYF,TGTGCCAGCAGGGCCACAGATACGCAGTATTTT
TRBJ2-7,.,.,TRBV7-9,CASSASGVKSYEQYF,TGTGCCAGCAGCGCCTCAGGGGTAAAGTCCTACGAGCAGTACTTC
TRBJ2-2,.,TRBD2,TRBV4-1,CASSPGLAGALNTGELFF,TGCGCCAGCAGCCCCGGACTAGCGGGGGCCCTGAACACCGGGGAGCTGTTTTTT
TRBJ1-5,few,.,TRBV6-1,CASNPQGIPQPQHF,TGTGCCAGCAACCCACAGGGTATCCCTCAGCCCCAGCATTTT
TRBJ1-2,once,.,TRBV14,CASSQKRGASGYTF,TGTGCCAGCAGCCAAAAGCGGGGGGCGAGTGGCTACACCTTC
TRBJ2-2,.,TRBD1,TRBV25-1,CASSEGYGQGYTGELFF,TGTGCCAGCAGTGAAGGGTACGGACAGGGGTACACCGGGGAGCTGTTTTTT
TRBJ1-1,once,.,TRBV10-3,CAISPGQLNTEAFF,TGTGCCATCAGCCCCGGACAGTTGAACACTGAAGCTTTCTTT
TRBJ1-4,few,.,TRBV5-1,CASSLSRGEYEKLFF,TGCGCCAGCAGCTTAAGTCGGGGAGAGTACGAAAAACTGTTTTTT
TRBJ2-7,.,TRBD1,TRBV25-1,CASSGNPGQGTYEQYF,TGTGCCAGCAGTGGAAATCCGGGACAGGGGACATACGAGCAGTACTTC
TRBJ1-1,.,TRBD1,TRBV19,CASSTDRGEAFF,TGTGCCAGTAGTACGGACAGGGGTGAAGCTTTCTTT
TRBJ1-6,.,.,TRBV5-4,CASSLGGHRVGDNSPLHF,TGTGCCAGCAGCTTGGGAGGTCACCGGGTAGGAGATAATTCACCCCTCCACTTT
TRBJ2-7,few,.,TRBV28,CASGSDSSYEQYF,TGTGCCAGCGGCTCGGACTCCTCCTACGAGCAGTACTTC
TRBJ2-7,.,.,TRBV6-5,CASSYTTGGSYEQYF,TGTGCCAGCAGTTATACTACAGGCGGTTCCTACGAGCAGTACTTC
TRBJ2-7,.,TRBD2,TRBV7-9,CASSHPMGLAGGPSYEQYF,TGTGCCAGCAGTCACCCAATGGGACTAGCGGGAGGGCCTTCCTACGAGCAGTACTTC
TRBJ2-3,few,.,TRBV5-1,CASSDYSPSTDTQYF,TGCGCCAGCAGCGACTACAGCCCTAGCACAGATACGCAGTATTTT
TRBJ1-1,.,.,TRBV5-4,CASSLPDGDTEAFF,TGTGCCAGCAGCTTGCCCGATGGGGACACCGAAGCTTTCTTT
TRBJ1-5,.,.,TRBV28,CASSRGGSNQPQHF,TGTGCCAGCAGCCGGGGAGGTAGCAATCAGCCCCAGCATTTT
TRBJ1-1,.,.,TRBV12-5,CASGPDGSEAFF,TGTGCTAGTGGCCCCGACGGGAGTGAAGCTTTCTTT
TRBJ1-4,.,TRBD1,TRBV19,CASSTQGFNEKLFF,TGTGCCAGTAGTACACAGGGGTTTAATGAAAAACTGTTTTTT
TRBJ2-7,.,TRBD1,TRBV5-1,CASSLGDRSYEQYF,TGCGCCAGCAGCTTAGGGGACAGATCCTACGAGCAGTACTTC